This T cell receptor beta chain emerged from a study of T-cell reconstitution after alpha-beta-depleted transplantation in children. Per the germline V gene, CDR1 is SGHTA and CDR2 is FQGTGA. Trimming cost V 4 bases and J 7 bases; bases outside gene matches: 8. This CDR3 is 15 amino acids long. Preparation of the TCRbeta library was carried out with unique molecular identifiers. From the PCR reads, TCRdb called clonotypes with MiXCR, one entry per CDR3 protein. Of about 610,000 distinct CDR3 sequences in the sample, over 9.5% are singletons; the top ten hold approximately 4.1%. This clonotype was detected many times.

The rearrangement links TRBV7-3 to TRBJ2-1, with TRBD2 matching over 9 bases. The TCR originated in a human donor who donated a stem cell graft to a child with acute myeloid leukemia. Sequenced material: PBMCs from the stem cell graft donor, taken from the stem cell graft. Here the CDR3 DNA reads TGTGCCAGCAGCTCATTAGCGGGAGCTGAAAATGAGCAGTTCTTC. It specifies CASSSLAGAENEQFF.